This record concerns one T cell receptor beta chain sequence. What it binds is not known. This record belongs to a study of beta chain features in type 1 diabetes. Broader study findings: The naive, central memory and Treg TCRB repertoires showed an apparent similarity that was greater among patients than among healthy donors.

CD4+ naive, central memory, regulatory and stem cell-like memory subsets were isolated by sorting on CD45RO/CCR7/CD25/CD127/CD95/CD27. The study reverse transcribed the entire isolated RNA, so it sequenced expressed TCRB transcripts. Sequenced by immunoSEQ multiplex PCR; TCRdb stores in-frame clones only, minus some. The repertoire consists of approximately 340,000 clones, with over 12% occurring once and the leading ten covering under 0.02%. The origin of this receptor is a woman aged 18-29 years in good health. Material for sequencing was naive CD4+ T cells from blood.

The CDR3 reads CASSLAGLPIPDTQYF. The CDR3 DNA sequence: TGTGCCAGCAGTTTAGCGGGACTACCGATCCCAGATACGCAGTATTTT. The chain combines TRBV28 with TRBJ2-3; TRBD2 matches at 7 bases. The CDR3 length is 16 residues. Germline loops: CDR1 MDHEN, CDR2 SYDVKM. V lost 2 bases, J lost 4 bases, and 9 bases stayed unmatched. Looking up the rest from reference TRBV28 and TRBJ2-3 gives the full variable domain: DVKVTQSSRYLVKRTGEKVFLECVQDMDHENMFWYRQDPGLGLRLIYFSYDVKMKEKGDIPEGYSVSREKKERFSLILESASTNQTSMYLCASSLAGLPIPDTQYFGPGTRLTVL.